What follows describes a single TCR beta chain. These data originate in a study of blood T cell repertoires in COVID-19. At the level of the study: Samples representing acute and convalescent COVID-19 were sourced from the United States, Italy and Spain. From T cells, B-cell-depleted T cells, or PBMCs came the material, which was cDNA or gDNA.

The CDR3 has 14 residues. The V gene lost 5 bases and the J gene lost 0 bases, with 12 bases spanning the gap. CDR1 and CDR2 from the germline V gene are SQVTM and ANQGSEA. Study processing details: Estimates of nucleated cell counts were drawn from the amplification of reference gene primers. Method: immunoSEQ multiplex PCR; TCRdb's copy keeps in-frame clones and lacks some. The V and J calls and clone size come from that table; D and trimming were worked out from the DNA. The sample lists 55,000 to 70,000 clones; around 79% were seen once. The sample taken for sequencing was peripheral blood. The clonotype originates from a man aged 55-75 years with acute or convalescent COVID-19. The chain has TRBV29-1 and TRBJ2-3; possibly TRBD1 for D (6 bases). The CDR3, as DNA: TGCAGCGTTACCTCGACAGGTAGCACAGATACGCAGTATTTT. Its translation is CSVTSTGSTDTQYF.